The 14 T cell receptor beta chains presented below share a single source sample, sequenced in a study of cytomegalovirus exposure and HLA in healthy donors (dated 2017 in TCRdb). The library relied on the immunoSEQ multiplex PCR assay. The multiplex PCR relied on a mix of 60 forward primers for TCR Vbeta segments and 13 reverse primers for TCR Jbeta segments. TCRdb took over this immuneACCESS table, retaining in-frame rearrangements with V and J assigned. Such tables are incomplete; in checked studies, under half of the missing clones stem from an unresolved V gene, and the remainder is unexplained. Recorded for this sample are tens of thousands of clones; under 85% of them occurred a single time. Jointly, the top ten make up roughly 1.3% of the sample. Material: PBMCs. The source is a male donor in good health and CMV-seronegative.

The chain joins TRBV4-1 to TRBJ1-5; TRBD1 might be the D (5 bases). V lost 0 bases and J lost 4, with 10 bases in between. The CDR3 consists of 15 residues. Germline-derived CDR1 and CDR2 are MGHRA and YSYEKL. DNA of the CDR3: TGCGCCAGCAGCCAAGATGGGGCCATAAATCAGCCCCAGCATTTT. Translating gives CASSQDGAINQPQHF.

The table lists this clone with a few counts. The chain carries TRBV4-3 and TRBJ1-2; D ambiguous. The length of the CDR3 is 14 residues. CDR1 and CDR2 (germline): LGHNA, YSLEER. Trimming left V 0 bases short and J 7 bases short, with 12 bases between. The CDR3 sequence: CASSQDSEGSGYTF. The CDR3 region has the DNA TGCGCCAGCAGCCAAGATAGTGAGGGTTCTGGCTACACCTTC.

The rearrangement links TRBV6-5 to TRBJ2-1, with 7 bases that match TRBD1. This CDR3 has 15 residues. V was clipped by 4 bases and J by 6 bases; unmatched bases: 9. The germline gives CDR1 MNHEY, CDR2 SVGAGI. This CDR3 is CASSLRRQGINEQFF. The CDR3 bases are TGTGCCAGCAGTTTAAGACGACAGGGAATCAATGAGCAGTTCTTC.

V and J are TRBV25-1 and TRBJ2-2; D unclear. The CDR3 totals 16 residues. V was clipped by 1 base and J by 1 base, with 10 bases between them. Germline CDR1 reads MGHDK; CDR2 reads SYGVNS. The CDR3 sequence: CASSEWRKGNTGELFF. The CDR3 DNA follows: TGTGCCAGCAGTGAATGGCGGAAAGGGAACACCGGGGAGCTGTTTTTT.

J is TRBJ1-1 and V is TRBV6-5, with a weak D call TRBD1 (6 bases). There are 13 residues in the CDR3. Per the germline V gene, CDR1 is MNHEY and CDR2 is SVGAGI. The ends were cut back, 10 bases at V and 0 bases at J, with 12 bases in the middle. CDR3 residues: CATQGRLNTEAFF. DNA for the CDR3: TGTGCCACACAGGGTCGTCTGAACACTGAAGCTTTCTTT.

This clone was seen a handful of times. The chain recombines TRBV11-2 with TRBJ2-1; 11 bases are a match to TRBD2. With 4 bases clipped from V and 4 bases from J, the junction kept 6 bases outside the gene matches. Per germline, CDR1 SGHAT and CDR2 FQNNGV. The CDR3 has 16 residues. The CDR3: CASSSNPSGGYNEQFF. The CDR3 DNA reads TGTGCCAGCAGCTCCAACCCTAGCGGGGGGTACAATGAGCAGTTCTTC.

This chain connects TRBV23-1 to TRBJ1-2; a weak D match, TRBD1 (5 bases). TRBV23-1 is known as an ORF, though its function is uncertain. V dropped 2 bases and J dropped 8 bases, with 18 bases sitting between them. CDR3 length: 15 amino acids. CDR3 in amino acids: CASSQPRVLCCGYTF. As DNA, the CDR3 is TGCGCCAGCAGTCAACCCAGGGTGCTCTGCTGCGGCTACACCTTC.

This rearrangement joins TRBV19 to TRBJ2-5, with 8 bases lining up with TRBD1. The end of the DNA fits TRBJ2-7 better, so the J call may be wrong. There are 14 residues in the CDR3. From germline, CDR1 is LNHDA and CDR2 SQIVND (reference sequence). The CDR3 DNA reads as TGTGCCAGTAGTATAGGGACAGGGCCCTACGAGCAGTACTTC. As protein: CASSIGTGPYEQYF.

The rearrangement uses TRBV27 and TRBJ1-3; 9 bases map to TRBD1. The J segment lost 6 bases and the V segment lost 5 bases, leaving 8 bases of the junction unmatched. The CDR3 length is 15 residues. Germline V lookup: CDR1 MNHEY, CDR2 SMNVEV (reference sequence). The DNA of the CDR3 is TGTGCCAGCAGTCCAACCGGGACAGGGAAAAACACCATATATTTT. Translated, it gives CASSPTGTGKNTIYF.

The CDR3: CASSAGGGGNTEAFF. CDR3 bases: TGTGCCAGCAGTGCTGGTGGGGGGGGGAACACTGAAGCTTTCTTT. The chain is built from TRBV28 and TRBJ1-1; a weak D match, TRBD1 (5 bases). From germline, CDR1 is MDHEN and CDR2 SYDVKM. V dropped 5 bases and J dropped 1 base, with 14 bases sitting between them. The CDR3 runs to 15 residues.

This clone appeared a few times. V gene TRBV10-2 combines with J gene TRBJ1-6; the D gene is possibly TRBD1 (5 bases). Trimming took off 2 bases at V and 8 bases at J, with 13 bases between the two ends. CDR3 length: 15 amino acids. The V gene's germline CDR1 is WSHSY and CDR2 SAAADI. Written as DNA, the CDR3 is TGCGCCAGCAGTGAGGTAACAGGACAAGATTCACCCCTCCACTTT. Its translation is CASSEVTGQDSPLHF.

The V and J genes are TRBV19 and TRBJ1-2; 8 bases are shared with TRBD1. Germline V gene sequence: CDR1 LNHDA, CDR2 SQIVND (reference sequence). The CDR3 runs to 18 residues. J was trimmed by 0 bases and V by 4 bases; bases with no gene match: 13. The CDR3 loop reads CASSTTGVREKANYGYTF. The CDR3 DNA follows: TGTGCCAGTAGTACGACAGGGGTGAGGGAAAAAGCTAACTATGGCTACACCTTC.

This chain joins TRBV9 and TRBJ1-2, with D unclear. The CDR3 sequence is 14 residues long. Germline V gene sequence: CDR1 SGDLS, CDR2 YYNGEE. V was shortened by 0 bases and J by 4 bases, with 10 bases between the two germline ends. CDR3 in amino acids: CASSVEDGVYGYTF. The CDR3 DNA is TGTGCCAGCAGCGTAGAGGACGGGGTCTATGGCTACACCTTC.

Concerning this clone itself: One end of the junction is discordant with germline, which a read error may explain. The V call is TRBV5-1, the J call TRBJ1-4, with no clear D. Germline assignment: CDR1 SGHRS and CDR2 YFSETQ. The CDR3 loop spans 11 amino acids. The CDR3 region has the DNA TGCGCCAGCACTACCTCCGGGTGGGTTGGGTTT. It specifies CASTTSGWVGF.